The clone carrying this TCR beta chain has only a few counts. The antigen is not known. The data were taken from a study of post-analysis software for immune sequencing data. About the research overall: The cohort encompassed relapsing-remitting, secondary progressive and progressive-relapsing multiple sclerosis disease courses.

The authors incorporated unique molecular identifiers into the TCR beta cDNA libraries. When about 0.95 to 10 million T cells were used, they gave some 520,000 cDNA molecules. TCRdb ran MiXCR on the PCR reads and lists one entry per CDR3 protein. The sample has almost 700,000 distinct CDR3 sequences, approximately 60% seen once. Whole-study findings and limits: Comparison with controls showed significantly lower normalized Chao1 diversity in multiple sclerosis patients.

The sequence came from a girl aged 2 to 10 with multiple sclerosis. Sequencing was performed on blood.

The CDR3 region is CASSPVNEQFF. The CDR3 DNA follows: TGTGCCAGCAGTCCCGTGAATGAGCAGTTCTTC. The chain uses TRBV12-3 or TRBV12-4 and TRBJ2-1; no definite D call. The ends were cut back, 5 bases at V and 7 bases at J, with 6 bases in the middle. This CDR3 has 11 amino acids.